Sequencing of this TCR beta chain was carried out in a study of OX40 agonist ivuxolimab in advanced cancers. In the study overall: Hepatocellular carcinoma, melanoma, renal cell or head and neck cancer occurred in dose-escalation patients. Partial responses were achieved by three patients: one hepatocellular carcinoma, two cutaneous melanoma. With a range of about 23 to 90, age averaged about 59 years, and 75% to 90% were male.

V lost 2 bases to trimming and J lost 6 bases; unmatched junction nucleotides: 4. CDR3 length: 14 amino acids. The germline V gene has CDR1 SGHRS and CDR2 YFSETQ. Generated by immunoSEQ multiplex PCR, the TCRdb table keeps only in-frame clones and is missing some. The sample yields some 31,000 clones, about 90% seen once. The chain links TRBV5-1 to TRBJ2-1; the match to TRBD2 covers 8 bases. This TCR derives from an adult with an advanced solid tumor such as melanoma, head and neck, liver or kidney cancer. The input for sequencing was CD4+ or CD8+ T cells sorted from blood, taken in a trial of the OX40 agonist ivuxolimab. Written as DNA, the CDR3 is TGCGCCAGCAGCTTATCCGGGAGGGCCAATGAGCAGTTCTTC. Translated: CASSLSGRANEQFF.